This record looks at one TCR beta chain sequence and its context. The data are from a study of OX40 agonist ivuxolimab in advanced cancers. This CDR3 is 15 amino acids long. V lost 0 bases and J lost 4, with 13 bases in between. The V gene's germline CDR1 is MNHEY and CDR2 SMNVEV (reference sequence). Assay: immunoSEQ multiplex PCR; the TCRdb copy retains only in-frame clones and omits some. The table records about 62,000 clones, nearly 95% of them present only once. The TCR comes from an adult with an advanced solid tumor such as melanoma, head and neck, liver or kidney cancer. This sequence joins TRBV27 and TRBJ2-7; weak D call: TRBD1 (6 bases). Here the sequenced sample was CD4+ or CD8+ T cells sorted from blood, taken in a trial of the OX40 agonist ivuxolimab. The DNA of the CDR3 is TGTGCCAGCAGTTTATCCTCGGGACACCCATACGAGCAGTACTTC. Its translation is CASSLSSGHPYEQYF.